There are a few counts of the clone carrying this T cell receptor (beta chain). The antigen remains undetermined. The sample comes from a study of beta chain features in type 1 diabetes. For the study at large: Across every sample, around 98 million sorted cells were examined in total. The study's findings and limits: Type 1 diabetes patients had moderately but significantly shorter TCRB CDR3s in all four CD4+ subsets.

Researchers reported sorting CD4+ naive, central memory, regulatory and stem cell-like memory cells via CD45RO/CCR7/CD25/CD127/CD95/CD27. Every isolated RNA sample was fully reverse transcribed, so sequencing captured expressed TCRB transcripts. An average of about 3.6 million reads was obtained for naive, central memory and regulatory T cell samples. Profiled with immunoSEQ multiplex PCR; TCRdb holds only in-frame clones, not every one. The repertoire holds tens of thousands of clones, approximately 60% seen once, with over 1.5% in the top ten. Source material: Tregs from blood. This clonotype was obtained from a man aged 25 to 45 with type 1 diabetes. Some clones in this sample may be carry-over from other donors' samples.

CDR3 sequence reads: CASSGVSTDTQYF. CDR3 DNA: TGTGCCTCCTCGGGGGTGTCCACAGATACGCAGTATTTT. The rearrangement joins TRBV9 to TRBJ2-3, with TRBD2 as a possible D gene (6 bases). Per the germline V gene, CDR1 is SGDLS and CDR2 is YYNGEE. The germline V and J ends were trimmed by 10 bases and 2 bases, with 14 bases remaining between them. CDR3 length: 13 residues.